One sample yielded the 22 T cell receptor beta chains listed below, sequenced in a study of Ad26.COV2.S vaccination and SARS-CoV-2 variants. Here immunoSEQ multiplex PCR was the method, and the copy in TCRdb shows in-frame clones only, minus some. Of 300,000 to 350,000 clones listed, less than 90% are singletons. Regarding treatment: over 15 received Ad26.COV2.S at low or high dose, single or two shots; about 5 received placebo; per-sample allocation not given. Specimen acquisition occurred on day 63 following the initial vaccine or placebo injection. Sequenced here: peripheral blood, sampled in a trial of Ad26.COV2.S vaccine versus placebo. Receptors originate from a person between 18 and 65 years old who received the Ad26.COV2.S COVID-19 vaccine or a placebo.

V gene TRBV7-2 combines with J gene TRBJ1-5, with D perhaps matching TRBD1 (5 bases). The germline V and J ends were trimmed by 3 bases and 2 bases, with 14 bases remaining between them. Germline loops: CDR1 SGHTA, CDR2 FQGNSA. This CDR3 region has 16 residues. The CDR3 sequence is CASSFLVGVGNQPQHF. Written as DNA, the CDR3 is TGTGCCAGCAGCTTCCTTGTGGGGGTGGGCAATCAGCCCCAGCATTTT.

V is TRBV5-1 and J is TRBJ2-5; 7 nucleotides align to TRBD1. This CDR3 has 15 amino acids. J gave up 5 bases and V 2 bases, and 9 bases lay outside the gene matches. Germline V gene lookup returns CDR1 SGHRS and CDR2 YFSETQ. The CDR3 sequence: CASSFNDRESETQYF. The CDR3 bases are TGCGCCAGCAGCTTCAATGACAGGGAGTCGGAGACCCAGTACTTC. The full variable domain, its missing parts supplied by reference TRBV5-1 and TRBJ2-5, is KAGVTQTPRYLIKTRGQQVTLSCSPISGHRSVSWYQQTPGQGLQFLFEYFSETQRNKGNFPGRFSGRQFSNSRSEMNVSTLELGDSALYLCASSFNDRESETQYFGPGTRLLVL.

J is TRBJ2-3 and V is TRBV7-8; unclear D gene. The germline gives CDR1 SGHVS, CDR2 FQNEAQ. V lost 5 bases, J lost 4 bases, and 10 bases lay in between. This CDR3 spans 13 amino acids. DNA for the CDR3: TGTGCCAGCAGCCGGACCGAAGCAGATACGCAGTATTTT. Translating gives CASSRTEADTQYF. The whole variable domain, filled in from reference TRBV7-8 and TRBJ2-3, reads GAGVSQSPRYKVAKRGQDVALRCDPISGHVSLFWYQQALGQGPEFLTYFQNEAQLDKSGLPSDRFFAERPEGSVSTLKIQRTQQEDSAVYLCASSRTEADTQYFGPGTRLTVL.

The rearrangement joins TRBV6-2 or TRBV6-3 to TRBJ2-7, with D perhaps TRBD2 (5 bases). The germline gives CDR1 MNHEY, CDR2 SVGEGT. CDR3 length: 13 residues. V was trimmed by 0 bases and J by 6 bases, leaving 9 bases between them. The CDR3 DNA is TGTGCCAGCAGTTACTCGGAGCGGTTCGAGCAGTACTTC. Its protein is CASSYSERFEQYF.

V is TRBV18 and J is TRBJ1-2; possibly TRBD1 for D (6 bases). Germline V gene data show CDR1 as KGHSH and CDR2 as LQKENI. The CDR3 length is 15 residues. The V end was cut by 4 bases, the J end by 0 bases, with 12 bases between. The CDR3 here is CASSRNRVSNYGYTF. Written as DNA, the CDR3 is TGTGCCAGCTCACGAAACAGGGTTTCTAACTATGGCTACACCTTC.

This chain connects TRBV2 to TRBJ2-1; the match to TRBD2 covers 8 bases. After removal of 6 bases from V and 3 bases from J, the junction contained 19 bases not matched to a gene. Germline V gene lookup returns CDR1 SNHLY and CDR2 FYNNEI. CDR3 length equals 19 residues. The CDR3 sequence: CASRDLGRLGGRLYNEQFF. DNA of the CDR3: TGTGCCAGCAGGGACCTGGGACGCTTGGGCGGGAGGCTCTACAATGAGCAGTTCTTC.

The CDR3 reads CASSYSAGERDEQFF. The DNA for the CDR3 is TGTGCCAGCAGTTACTCCGCGGGAGAGCGCGATGAGCAGTTCTTC. The V call is TRBV6-2 or TRBV6-3, the J call TRBJ2-1; 7 nucleotides align to TRBD2. The CDR3 runs 15 residues. J lost 8 bases, V lost 0 bases, and 7 bases had no gene match. Per germline, CDR1 MNHEY and CDR2 SVGEGT.

The chain carries TRBV5-4 and TRBJ2-7; D not resolved. The germline gives CDR1 SGHNT, CDR2 YYREEE (reference sequence). This CDR3 region has 15 residues. With 0 bases removed from V and 0 bases from J, the gap between germline ends came to 10 bases. The CDR3 DNA is TGTGCCAGCAGCTTGGAGGCCACCCCCTCCTACGAGCAGTACTTC. The encoded protein is CASSLEATPSYEQYF.

This rearrangement joins TRBV12-5 to TRBJ2-2, with D possibly TRBD2 on 5 matching bases. With 9 bases removed from V and 3 bases from J, the gap between germline ends came to 11 bases. CDR3 size: 13 residues. Germline V CDR1 and CDR2: LGHNT, FRNRAP. Written as DNA, the CDR3 is TGTGCTAGCGGGAATCAGGACACCGGGGAGCTGTTTTTT. This codes for CASGNQDTGELFF.

The V gene is TRBV21-1, the J gene TRBJ2-2; TRBD1, as called in the table, went unchecked against the DNA. TRBV21-1 is a pseudogene. This CDR3 region has 15 residues. CDR3 residues: CASRAGQGCTGELFF. CDR3 nucleotides: TGTGCCAGCAGAGCGGGACAGGGTTGCACCGGGGAGCTGTTTTTT.

The chain couples TRBV20-1 to TRBJ2-5; TRBD2 aligns across 12 bases. V trimming: 3 bases; J trimming: 5 bases; junction bases outside the gene matches: 7. Germline assignment: CDR1 DFQATT and CDR2 SNEGSKA (reference sequence). There are 15 residues in the CDR3. CDR3 bases: TGCAGTGCTAGTGCTAGCGGGAGGGCCTGGGAGACCCAGTACTTC. Protein sequence: CSASASGRAWETQYF.

With respect to this clone: The same CDR3 can be traced to other DNA sequences in this sample. The chain combines TRBV15 with TRBJ1-5; D might be TRBD1 (5 bases). Germline CDR1 and CDR2: LNHNV and YYDKDF (reference sequence). Trimming took off 0 bases at V and 2 bases at J, with 5 bases between the two ends. The CDR3 sequence is 14 residues long. The CDR3 DNA reads as TGTGCCACCAGCAGAGAGGGGGGCAATCAGCCCCAGCATTTT. It specifies CATSREGGNQPQHF.

This clone was counted once. Distinct nucleotide sequences in the sample also encode this CDR3. This chain uses TRBV6-5 with TRBJ2-7, with 7 bases identical to TRBD2. Per the germline V gene, CDR1 is MNHEY and CDR2 is SVGAGI. Germline trimming cut 2 bases from V and 3 bases from J; bases unmatched to any gene: 1. This CDR3 has 13 residues. The CDR3 loop reads CASSYGGSYEQYF. CDR3 sequence (DNA): TGTGCCAGCAGTTACGGCGGGAGCTACGAGCAGTACTTC.

V gene TRBV6-6 combines with J gene TRBJ1-2; weak D call: TRBD1 (6 bases). V lost 8 bases and J lost 8, with 15 bases in between. The CDR3 sequence is 12 residues long. The V gene's germline CDR1 is MNHNY and CDR2 SVGAGI (reference sequence). CDR3 region: CASGGPQSGYTF. The CDR3 DNA reads TGTGCCAGCGGGGGGCCGCAATCGGGCTACACCTTC.

J is TRBJ1-5 and V is TRBV3-1 (or the pseudogene TRBV3-2), with D perhaps matching TRBD1 (6 bases). Germline CDR1 and CDR2: LGHDT and YNNKEL (reference sequence). Trimming took off 0 bases at V and 11 bases at J, with 8 bases between the two ends. The CDR3 consists of 12 residues. CDR3 in DNA: TGTGCCAGCAGCCAAGAAAGGGGGGCCCAGCATTTT. This sequence encodes CASSQERGAQHF.

The rearrangement joins TRBV24-1 to TRBJ2-1, with D possibly called TRBD1 or TRBD2 (6 bases each). The CDR3 is 13 amino acids. CDR1 KGHDR and CDR2 SFDVKD come from the germline V gene. Trimming shortened V by 7 bases and J by 6 bases, and 12 bases separated the two germline ends. The DNA of the CDR3 is TGTGCCACCAGCCCCAGGGGAGGCAATGAGCAGTTCTTC. Translating gives CATSPRGGNEQFF.

J is TRBJ1-6 and V is TRBV6-5, with D uncertain. CDR3 length: 12 residues. V was trimmed by 4 bases and J by 8 bases, leaving 6 bases between them. Germline V gene data show CDR1 as MNHEY and CDR2 as SVGAGI. The CDR3 reads CASSSWDSPLHF. The CDR3 nucleotides read TGTGCCAGCAGTTCCTGGGATTCACCCCTCCACTTT.

This chain links TRBV6-1 with TRBJ1-2; D not certain. CDR3 size: 15 residues. Germline-derived CDR1 and CDR2 are MNHNS and SASEGT. The V end was cut by 2 bases, the J end by 4 bases, with 14 bases between. CDR3 loop: CASSEKGKGFYGYTF. The CDR3 nucleotides read TGTGCCAGCAGTGAAAAAGGGAAGGGCTTCTATGGCTACACCTTC.

This sequence joins TRBV6-2 or TRBV6-3 and TRBJ2-7; weak D call: TRBD1 (6 bases). The V end was cut by 4 bases, the J end by 8 bases, with 15 bases between. The CDR3 is 13 residues long. Germline values: CDR1 MNHEY, CDR2 SVGEGT. DNA of the CDR3: TGTGCCAGCAGTTCAGCAGGGGAAGTAAAGCAGTACTTC. This encodes CASSSAGEVKQYF.

This chain uses TRBV24-1 with TRBJ2-3; 8 nucleotides align to TRBD1. CDR1 KGHDR and CDR2 SFDVKD come from the germline V gene. V shed 4 bases, J shed 4 bases, and the junction held 12 bases outside the gene matches. The CDR3 is 17 residues long. The CDR3, as DNA: TGTGCCACCAGTGACCCCTTGGACAGGGCACATCCAGATACGCAGTATTTT. Its translation: CATSDPLDRAHPDTQYF.

The rearrangement uses TRBV5-1 and TRBJ1-3; 8 bases agree with TRBD1. The CDR3 extends over 16 amino acids. The V and J ends lost 4 bases and 0 bases, in that order; junction bases with no gene match: 6. Germline CDR1 reads SGHRS; CDR2 reads YFSETQ. The CDR3 here is CASSAGTGFSGNTIYF. DNA of the CDR3: TGCGCCAGCAGCGCTGGGACAGGCTTCTCTGGAAACACCATATATTTT.

V and J are TRBV10-2 and TRBJ1-1; perhaps TRBD1 as D (5 bases). The CDR3 runs to 15 residues. CDR1 and CDR2 from the germline V gene are WSHSY and SAAADI. V was shortened by 10 bases and J by 5 bases, with 23 bases between the two germline ends. DNA for the CDR3: TGCGCCATAGTAACTCAGGGCCTTAGTGGAACTGAAGCTTTCTTT. Protein sequence: CAIVTQGLSGTEAFF.